The rows below give T cell receptor beta chains drawn from one sample of a study of Ad26.COV2.S vaccination and SARS-CoV-2 variants. Assay used: immunoSEQ multiplex PCR; TCRdb lists only in-frame clones, some missing. The sample consists of some 500,000 clones, roughly nine tenths of them appearing once. This specimen consisted of peripheral blood, obtained in a trial of Ad26.COV2.S vaccine versus placebo. These receptors were taken from a person between 18 and 65 years old who received the Ad26.COV2.S COVID-19 vaccine or a placebo. Each CDR3 is given with its conserved first and last residue. The order of the fields is D gene, clone size, V gene, J gene, CDR3 protein, CDR3 DNA. A D gene is named only where the DNA matches it firmly. Some rows have no size entry. The others give once, few or many, or a class for an expanded clone.

>TRBD1|-|TRBV15|TRBJ2-1
CATSSAVGGPPFNEQFF
TGTGCCACCAGCAGTGCCGTAGGGGGCCCCCCCTTCAATGAGCAGTTCTTC
>-|-|TRBV5-4|TRBJ1-2
CASSLDSRGYTF
TGTGCCAGCAGCTTGGACAGCAGGGGCTACACCTTC
>-|-|TRBV27|TRBJ1-1
CASSLYMNTEAFF
TGTGCCAGCAGTTTATACATGAACACTGAAGCTTTCTTT
>-|-|TRBV15|TRBJ1-4
CATSRDFGNEKLFF
TGTGCCACCAGCAGAGATTTCGGGAATGAAAAACTGTTTTTT
>-|-|TRBV6-6|TRBJ1-6
CASSSGHSPLHF
TGTGCCAGCAGTTCAGGGCATTCACCCCTCCACTTT
>-|-|TRBV7-9|TRBJ2-5
CASSAVAGIGTQYF
TGTGCCAGCAGCGCCGTTGCCGGGATCGGGACCCAGTACTTC
>-|-|TRBV2|TRBJ1-6
CASSEDKYWGYSPLHF
TGTGCCAGCAGTGAAGACAAGTACTGGGGGTATTCACCCCTCCACTTT
>TRBD1|-|TRBV15|TRBJ2-2
CATSTPPGDSSNTGELFF
TGTGCCACCAGCACCCCGCCCGGGGACAGCTCGAACACCGGGGAGCTGTTTTTT
>TRBD1|few|TRBV7-8|TRBJ2-7
CASSRDRGPYEQYF
TGTGCCAGCAGCCGGGACAGGGGGCCCTACGAGCAGTACTTC
>-|-|TRBV3-1/TRBV3-2|TRBJ1-1
CASSQNGRSTEAFF
TGTGCCAGCAGCCAGAATGGGAGGAGCACTGAAGCTTTCTTT
>-|-|TRBV7-2|TRBJ1-4
CASSSRLTDEKLFF
TGTGCCAGCAGCTCTAGACTCACGGATGAAAAACTGTTTTTT
>-|-|TRBV7-6|TRBJ2-1
CASSQGQNNEQFF
TGTGCCAGCAGCCAAGGACAGAACAATGAGCAGTTCTTC
>-|-|TRBV7-9|TRBJ1-6
CASSSPDSYNSPLHF
TGTGCCAGCAGCTCCCCGGACTCCTATAATTCACCCCTCCACTTT
>-|-|TRBV6-5|TRBJ1-1
CASIGVVGGDTEAFF
TGTGCCAGCATTGGGGTAGTAGGGGGAGACACTGAAGCTTTCTTT
>-|-|TRBV28|TRBJ1-3
CASVGAGSGNTIYF
TGTGCCAGCGTAGGGGCCGGCTCTGGAAACACCATATATTTT
>-|-|TRBV7-2|TRBJ1-5
CASSFRVSSNQPQHF
TGTGCCAGCAGCTTCAGGGTCTCTAGCAATCAGCCCCAGCATTTT
>-|once|TRBV7-2|TRBJ1-2
CASSLGGFGGKDYGYTF
TGTGCCAGCAGCTTAGGGGGTTTCGGGGGTAAAGACTATGGCTACACCTTC
>-|-|TRBV11-3|TRBJ2-3
CASSLSKRTDVGTDTQYF
TGTGCCAGCAGCTTATCGAAAAGGACAGATGTAGGCACAGATACGCAGTATTTT
>-|-|TRBV15|TRBJ1-5
CATSRDRRASNQPQHF
TGTGCCACCAGCAGAGATCGAAGGGCGAGCAATCAGCCCCAGCATTTT
>TRBD2|-|TRBV7-9|TRBJ2-1
CASSSGLPNNEQFF
TGTGCCAGCAGCTCGGGACTACCTAACAATGAGCAGTTCTTC
>TRBD1|few|TRBV19|TRBJ1-2
CASSRTGGGYTF
TGTGCCAGTAGTAGGACAGGGGGTGGCTACACCTTC
>-|-|TRBV15|TRBJ2-3
CATSIGGATDTQYF
TGTGCCACCTCGATTGGGGGCGCGACAGATACGCAGTATTTT
>-|-|TRBV6-5|TRBJ2-6
CASSLSGANVLTF
TGTGCCAGCAGTCTCTCTGGGGCCAACGTCCTGACTTTC
>-|-|TRBV29-1|TRBJ2-3
CSVEIGGVRDTQYF
TGCAGCGTTGAAATAGGCGGGGTAAGAGATACGCAGTATTTT
>-|-|TRBV6-2/TRBV6-3|TRBJ1-5
CASSYKRSGWQPQHF
TGTGCCAGCAGTTACAAGAGGTCAGGGTGGCAGCCCCAGCATTTT
>-|once|TRBV4-3|TRBJ2-2
CASSQEAPVQYAHTGELFF
TGCGCCAGCAGCCAAGAGGCCCCGGTCCAGTACGCCCACACCGGGGAGCTGTTTTTT
>-|-|TRBV10-2|TRBJ2-3
CASSGAPRADTQYF
TGCGCCAGCAGTGGGGCCCCTAGGGCAGATACGCAGTATTTT
>TRBD1|-|TRBV7-2|TRBJ1-6
CASSFADRGGSPLHF
TGTGCCAGCAGCTTCGCGGACAGGGGTGGTTCACCCCTCCACTTT
>-|-|TRBV29-1|TRBJ2-5
CSVQVQGGKETQYF
TGCAGCGTTCAGGTCCAGGGGGGAAAGGAGACCCAGTACTTC
>TRBD1|-|TRBV12-3/TRBV12-4|TRBJ1-1
CASSRGQGGKAFF
TGTGCCAGCAGCCGGGGACAGGGGGGGAAAGCTTTCTTT
>TRBD2|-|TRBV5-1|TRBJ2-3
CASSLAAWSGGPTDTQYF
TGCGCCAGCAGCTTGGCCGCTTGGTCGGGGGGGCCCACAGATACGCAGTATTTT
>-|-|TRBV9|TRBJ1-6
CASSVEPHQGSPLHF
TGTGCCAGCAGCGTAGAGCCCCACCAAGGGTCACCCCTCCACTTT
>-|few|TRBV3-1/TRBV3-2|TRBJ1-5
CASSRDINQPQHF
TGTGCCAGCAGCAGGGACATTAATCAGCCCCAGCATTTT
>-|-|TRBV4-1|TRBJ1-1
CASSRPTHNTEAFF
TGCGCCAGCAGCCGCCCGACACATAACACTGAAGCTTTCTTT
>-|-|TRBV6-2/TRBV6-3|TRBJ1-1
CASSYSLGGEAFF
TGTGCCAGCAGTTACTCTCTCGGTGGTGAAGCTTTCTTT
>-|-|TRBV7-2|TRBJ2-5
CASSLGGGGQETQYF
TGTGCCAGCAGCTTAGGGGGCGGAGGCCAAGAGACCCAGTACTTC
>-|-|TRBV6-2/TRBV6-3|TRBJ2-3
CASSYLATSFTDTQYF
TGTGCCAGCAGTTACCTGGCCACCTCCTTCACAGATACGCAGTATTTT
>-|-|TRBV6-6|TRBJ2-5
CASSYSGQQETQYF
TGTGCCAGCAGTTATAGTGGCCAGCAAGAGACCCAGTACTTC
>-|-|TRBV19|TRBJ2-3
CAKGGEVDTQYF
TGTGCCAAAGGAGGGGAGGTAGATACGCAGTATTTT
>-|-|TRBV9|TRBJ2-1
CASSVRGLYNEQFF
TGTGCCAGCAGCGTAAGGGGACTGTACAATGAGCAGTTCTTC
>TRBD2|-|TRBV4-2|TRBJ2-2
CASSQEWDYPGELFF
TGTGCCAGCAGCCAAGAATGGGACTATCCCGGGGAGCTGTTTTTT
>-|few|TRBV7-2|TRBJ2-1
CASSPGGGSVKQFF
TGTGCCAGCAGCCCAGGAGGGGGTAGCGTAAAGCAGTTCTTC
>TRBD1|once|TRBV4-1|TRBJ1-4
CASSPLGQGNEKLFF
TGCGCCAGCAGCCCCCTGGGACAGGGGAATGAAAAACTGTTTTTT
>-|-|TRBV19|TRBJ1-5
CASSIYGGRVSNQPQHF
TGTGCCAGTAGTATTTATGGGGGGAGGGTTAGCAATCAGCCCCAGCATTTT